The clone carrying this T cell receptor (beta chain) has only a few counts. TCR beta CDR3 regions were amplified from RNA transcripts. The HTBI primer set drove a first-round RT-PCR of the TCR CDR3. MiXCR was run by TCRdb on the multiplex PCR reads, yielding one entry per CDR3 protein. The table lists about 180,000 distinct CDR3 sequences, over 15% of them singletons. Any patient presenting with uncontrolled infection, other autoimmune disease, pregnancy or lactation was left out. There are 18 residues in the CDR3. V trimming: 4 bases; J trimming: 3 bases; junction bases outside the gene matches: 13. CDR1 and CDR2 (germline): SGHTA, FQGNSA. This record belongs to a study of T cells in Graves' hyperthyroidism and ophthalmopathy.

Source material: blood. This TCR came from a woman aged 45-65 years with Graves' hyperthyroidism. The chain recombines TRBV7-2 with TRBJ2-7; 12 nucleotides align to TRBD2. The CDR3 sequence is CASSSLGRRTSGNYEQYF. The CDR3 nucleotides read TGTGCCAGCAGCTCATTAGGACGCCGGACTAGCGGGAACTACGAGCAGTACTTC.